The 10 T cell receptor beta chains presented below share a single source sample, sequenced in a study of CXCR3-negative and CXCR3-positive naive CD8 T cells. These TCRs are of unknown antigen specificity. Preparation of TRB cDNA libraries relied on 5' RACE carrying UMI labels. With the 5' RACE reads reprocessed, TCRdb shows one record per CDR3 protein and no DNA. This sample's clone table lists about 150,000 distinct CDR3 sequences. Study-wide results and limits: CXCR3-expressing naive cells carried TRB CDR3s more hydrophobic than those of CXCR3-negative naive cells.

The sample comprised naive CXCR3+ CD8+ T cells from blood. Specified subset: CD45RO-CCR7+CD27+CD95- naive CD8+ T cells expressing CXCR3 (TNR3+). The receptors were sampled from a human donor in good health. Some clones in this sample may be carry-over from other donors' samples.

The chain couples TRBV5-5 to TRBJ2-1; absent DNA, TCRdb's TRBD1 call cannot be checked. The CDR3 has 14 residues. Germline assignment: CDR1 SGHKS and CDR2 YYEKEE (reference sequence). This CDR3 is CASSLPGNLHEQFF.

This chain joins TRBV29-1 and TRBJ2-2; with no DNA, the TCRdb D assignment of TRBD2 cannot be verified. The CDR3 spans 18 residues. Germline V lookup: CDR1 SQVTM, CDR2 ANQGSEA. The CDR3 sequence is CSVAGLAGGPTNTGELFF.

The chain links TRBV13 to TRBJ2-2; as DNA is missing, the TRBD2 call by TCRdb cannot be tested. Germline CDR1 is PRHDT and CDR2 is FYEKMQ (reference sequence). The CDR3 spans 16 residues. CDR3 region: CASSLLAGEDVGELFF.

This chain links TRBV24-1 with TRBJ1-1. The CDR3 has 13 amino acids. Germline lookup yields CDR1 KGHDR and CDR2 SFDVKD. This CDR3 is CATTAGPNTEAFF.

J is TRBJ2-3 and V is TRBV9; TCRdb proposes TRBD2, but this gene call is untestable without DNA. In germline, CDR1 is SGDLS, CDR2 YYNGEE. The CDR3 is 17 residues long. The CDR3 protein is CASSVGWSGGPTDTQYF.

The V call is TRBV4-3, the J call TRBJ2-1; without DNA, the TCRdb call of TRBD1 cannot be checked. The CDR3 runs 15 residues. Looked up from germline, CDR1 is LGHNA and CDR2 is YSLEER. CDR3 region: CASSQVGASYNEQFF.

The chain uses TRBV7-2 and TRBJ2-5; no DNA is available, so the TRBD1 call from TCRdb remains unchecked. The CDR3 length is 17 residues. Germline-derived CDR1 and CDR2 are SGHTA and FQGNSA. CDR3 sequence: CASSPGTGSMFQETQYF. The whole variable domain, remainder taken from reference TRBV7-2 and TRBJ2-5, is GAGVSQSPSNKVTEKGKDVELRCDPISGHTALYWYRQSLGQGLEFLIYFQGNSAPDKSGLPSDRFSAERTGGSVSTLTIQRTQQEDSAVYLCASSPGTGSMFQETQYFGPGTRLLVL.

This chain uses TRBV12-3 or TRBV12-4 with TRBJ1-5; TCRdb proposes TRBD1, but this gene call is untestable without DNA. The length of the CDR3 is 14 residues. The CDR3: CASSRDRGDQPQHF.

The chain joins TRBV4-3 to TRBJ2-7. There are 15 residues in the CDR3. The germline V gene has CDR1 LGHNA and CDR2 YSLEER. The CDR3 region is CASSQDVSTAYEQYF.

The chain combines TRBV28 with TRBJ1-5; the TCRdb call, TRBD1, lacks DNA for checking. Per germline, CDR1 MDHEN and CDR2 SYDVKM. The CDR3 sequence is 16 residues long. CDR3 amino acids: CASTPLRDALDQPQHF. The full variable domain, its missing parts supplied by reference TRBV28 and TRBJ1-5, is DVKVTQSSRYLVKRTGEKVFLECVQDMDHENMFWYRQDPGLGLRLIYFSYDVKMKEKGDIPEGYSVSREKKERFSLILESASTNQTSMYLCASTPLRDALDQPQHFGDGTRLSIL.